This T cell receptor (beta chain) was captured in a study of response to subunit inactivated influenza vaccine. Via MiXCR, TCRdb re-called the RT-PCR reads, giving one row per CDR3 protein. The data show around 480,000 distinct CDR3 sequences, roughly 11% seen once. The germline V gene has CDR1 SGHRS and CDR2 YFSETQ. V lost 1 base and J lost 6, with 12 bases in between. The CDR3 consists of 14 residues. This receptor was taken from a man over 45 who received an inactivated influenza vaccine. The genes are TRBV5-1 and TRBJ2-3; D is undetermined. The sample was PBMCs from blood, taken 45 days after vaccination. The CDR3 protein is CASSLSGLSDTQYF. The CDR3 nucleotides are TGCGCCAGCAGCTTGTCAGGTTTGAGCGATACGCAGTATTTT.